One sample yielded the 28 T cell receptor beta chains listed below, sequenced in a study of cytomegalovirus exposure and HLA in healthy donors. Vbeta (60) and Jbeta (13) primers were used in the PCR. Assay: immunoSEQ multiplex PCR; the TCRdb copy retains only in-frame clones and omits some. The sample holds about 160,000 clones, about three quarters seen once. Sample: PBMCs. The origin of the receptors is a man younger than 30 in good health and CMV-seropositive.

The gene calls are TRBV5-1 and TRBJ1-1, with D unresolved. The germline V gene encodes CDR1 SGHRS and CDR2 YFSETQ. The CDR3 length is 11 residues. Deletions cut 4 bases from V and 3 bases from J, with 4 bases between. CDR3 nucleotides: TGCGCCAGCAGCATAGACACTGAAGCTTTCTTT. Protein sequence: CASSIDTEAFF.

The table lists this clone with a count of one. The gene calls are TRBV4-1 and TRBJ2-5; the D gene is possibly TRBD1 (7 bases). V lost 2 bases and J lost 1, with 23 bases in between. Germline V gives CDR1 MGHRA, CDR2 YSYEKL. This CDR3 region has 19 residues. CDR3 sequence (DNA): TGCGCCAGCAGCCAAAAAGCCCTCACTCAGGGGGGTTCCCAAGAGACCCAGTACTTC. Protein sequence: CASSQKALTQGGSQETQYF.

There are a few counts of this clone. The V and J genes are TRBV7-3 and TRBJ2-1; 11 nucleotides align to TRBD2. The CDR3 sequence is 16 residues long. The trim removed 2 bases at V and 9 bases at J, leaving 9 bases unmatched. Germline values: CDR1 SGHTA, CDR2 FQGTGA. The chain's CDR3 is CASSLSGQGLAAEQFF. CDR3 nucleotides: TGTGCCAGCAGCTTATCGGGCCAGGGACTAGCGGCTGAGCAGTTCTTC.

The CDR3 DNA reads as TGTGCCAGCAGGGGAGATACGGATGAGCAGTTCTTC. Amino acid sequence: CASRGDTDEQFF. This rearrangement joins TRBV9 to TRBJ2-1, with D possibly matching TRBD2 (5 bases). From germline, CDR1 is SGDLS and CDR2 YYNGEE. The CDR3 is 12 residues long. V gave up 5 bases and J gave up 8 bases, with 11 bases separating them.

The gene calls are TRBV6-5 and TRBJ1-2; tentative D call: TRBD1 (6 bases). The CDR3 spans 12 residues. The germline gives CDR1 MNHEY, CDR2 SVGAGI. V was pared by 5 bases and J by 7 bases, with 11 bases between. CDR3 protein: CASSTGTSGYTF. As DNA, the CDR3 is TGTGCCAGCAGTACAGGGACCTCTGGCTACACCTTC.

This rearrangement joins TRBV5-1 to TRBJ1-1; 8 bases are shared with TRBD1. This CDR3 is 16 amino acids long. The germline V gene encodes CDR1 SGHRS and CDR2 YFSETQ. V dropped 4 bases and J dropped 1; count of bases not matched to a gene: 9. The CDR3 reads CASSPLGQETNTEAFF. The CDR3 DNA reads as TGCGCCAGCAGCCCGCTGGGACAGGAGACGAACACTGAAGCTTTCTTT.

The chain combines TRBV11-3 with TRBJ2-7, with 8 bases matching TRBD2. CDR3 length: 16 residues. The V and J ends lost 0 bases and 1 base, in that order; junction bases with no gene match: 5. In germline, CDR1 is SGHNT, CDR2 YENEEA. The CDR3 DNA reads as TGTGCCAGCAGCTTAGAAAGCGGGAGAGGATCCTACGAGCAGTACGTC. The encoded protein is CASSLESGRGSYEQYV.

V and J are TRBV7-9 and TRBJ2-3, with D possibly matching TRBD1 (5 bases). V was clipped by 2 bases and J by 6 bases, with 12 bases between them. Germline V gives CDR1 SEHNR, CDR2 FQNEAQ (reference sequence). CDR3 length: 14 residues. Written as DNA, the CDR3 is TGTGCCAGCAGCTTATCCAGGGCTGGGGATACGCAGTATTTT. It is translated as CASSLSRAGDTQYF.

This sequence joins TRBV30 and TRBJ1-1, with D tentatively TRBD1 (5 bases). The ends were cut back, 3 bases at V and 1 base at J, with 12 bases in the middle. Germline V gene data show CDR1 as GTSNPN and CDR2 as SVGIG (reference sequence). The CDR3 loop spans 14 amino acids. The CDR3 DNA is TGTGCCTGGAGGCCTCGCGGGGGGAACACTGAAGCTTTCTTT. The encoded protein is CAWRPRGGNTEAFF.

The rearrangement links TRBV5-1 to TRBJ1-1; 8 bases map to TRBD1. Germline CDR1 reads SGHRS; CDR2 reads YFSETQ. Germline trimming cut 4 bases from V and 1 base from J; bases unmatched to any gene: 6. This CDR3 region has 15 residues. CDR3 bases: TGCGCCAGCAGCCTCAGGACAGGGCAGAACACTGAAGCTTTCTTT. This encodes CASSLRTGQNTEAFF.

The rearrangement uses TRBV4-1 and TRBJ1-1; the D gene is possibly TRBD1 (6 bases). The CDR3 runs 16 residues. The germline V gene has CDR1 MGHRA and CDR2 YSYEKL. Trimming removed 4 bases from V and 5 bases from J, with 20 bases in between. The CDR3, as DNA: TGCGCCAGCAGCCCACCGCCCACAGGGCGGGCGACTGAAGCTTTCTTT. Translating gives CASSPPPTGRATEAFF.

The chain uses TRBV6-1 and TRBJ2-3; D call uncertain. With 1 base removed from V and 3 bases from J, the gap between germline ends came to 11 bases. The germline V gene encodes CDR1 MNHNS and CDR2 SASEGT. This CDR3 is 15 amino acids long. The CDR3 DNA reads as TGTGCCAGCAGTGAAGACCCCCAGGCGACAGATACGCAGTATTTT. Residues: CASSEDPQATDTQYF.

This chain joins TRBV6-1 and TRBJ1-2; D is unclear. The CDR3 spans 12 residues. V was shortened by 3 bases and J by 8 bases, with 10 bases between the two germline ends. Germline V gene lookup returns CDR1 MNHNS and CDR2 SASEGT. CDR3 amino acids: CASSDYSPGYTF. The CDR3 coding sequence is TGTGCCAGCAGTGACTACAGCCCGGGCTACACCTTC.

The rearrangement uses TRBV4-1 and TRBJ1-1, with TRBD1 identical over 8 bases. This CDR3 region has 15 residues. The ends lost 1 base at V and 2 bases at J; junction bases unmatched: 3. CDR1 MGHRA and CDR2 YSYEKL come from the germline V gene. CDR3 bases: TGCGCCAGCAGCCAAGTAACAGGGGGTAACACTGAAGCTTTCTTT. Protein product: CASSQVTGGNTEAFF.

The gene calls are TRBV6-5 and TRBJ1-2; maybe TRBD1 (6 bases). V was trimmed by 4 bases and J by 5 bases, leaving 8 bases between them. CDR1 MNHEY and CDR2 SVGAGI come from the germline V gene. This CDR3 region has 12 residues. The CDR3 sequence is CASSSQGYGYTF. The CDR3 region has the DNA TGTGCCAGCAGTTCCCAGGGGTATGGCTACACCTTC.

The chain is built from TRBV7-2 and TRBJ1-6; D unclear. The CDR3 contains 15 residues. Trimming removed 6 bases from V and 0 bases from J, with 9 bases in between. Germline CDR1 is SGHTA and CDR2 is FQGNSA. The CDR3 region is CASRPSSSYNSPLHF. CDR3 DNA: TGTGCCAGCAGGCCCTCCAGCTCCTATAATTCACCCCTCCACTTT.

The chain recombines TRBV2 with TRBJ2-3; 10 nucleotides align to TRBD2. CDR1 is SNHLY and CDR2 is FYNNEI in the germline V gene. The CDR3 loop spans 17 amino acids. With V trimmed by 3 bases and J by 2 bases, 8 bases remained unmatched. The CDR3 sequence is CASSESRTSGYTDTQYF. Here the CDR3 DNA reads TGTGCCAGCAGTGAGAGTAGGACTAGCGGATACACAGATACGCAGTATTTT.

This clone was observed once. This chain links TRBV27 with TRBJ1-4; tentative D call: TRBD1 (5 bases). V was trimmed by 5 bases and J by 2 bases, leaving 9 bases between them. CDR3 size: 14 residues. Looked up from germline, CDR1 is MNHEY and CDR2 is SMNVEV (reference sequence). CDR3 coding DNA: TGTGCCAGCAGTCGCCAGGGTACTAATGAAAAACTGTTTTTT. It encodes CASSRQGTNEKLFF.

J is TRBJ2-7 and V is TRBV7-2; D possibly corresponds to TRBD1 (5 bases). This CDR3 is built from 13 residues. Trimming took off 5 bases at V and 0 bases at J, with 8 bases between the two ends. Germline CDR1 and CDR2: SGHTA and FQGNSA. CDR3 amino acids: CASSLDSSYEQYV. CDR3 DNA sequence: TGTGCCAGCAGCCTCGACAGCTCCTACGAGCAGTACGTC.

The V call is TRBV13, the J call TRBJ1-2; the D gene is possibly TRBD1 (6 bases). CDR1 is PRHDT, CDR2 FYEKMQ, per germline (reference sequence). V shed 6 bases and J shed 6 bases, with 14 bases lying between them. This CDR3 spans 13 amino acids. The CDR3 spells CASSPTGSHGYTF. In DNA form, the CDR3 reads TGTGCCAGCAGTCCAACAGGGTCTCATGGCTACACCTTC.

Notes on this clone: The identical CDR3 is also encoded by other nucleotide sequences in the sample. V is TRBV7-9 and J is TRBJ2-3; 12 bases match TRBD2. After removal of 1 base from V and 2 bases from J, the junction contained 4 bases not matched to a gene. Germline V gene data show CDR1 as SEHNR and CDR2 as FQNEAQ (reference sequence). The CDR3 totals 17 residues. The CDR3 DNA reads TGTGCCAGCAGCTTAGGCGGACTAGCGGGGTTCACAGATACGCAGTATTTT. It translates to CASSLGGLAGFTDTQYF.

This clone was recorded only once. The CDR3 loop is CASSMGQGPYSNYGYTF. The CDR3 DNA sequence: TGTGCCAGTAGTATGGGGCAGGGCCCGTATTCTAACTATGGCTACACCTTC. The V and J genes are TRBV19 and TRBJ1-2, with a tentative D call TRBD1 (5 bases). V lost 3 bases and J 0 bases, leaving 17 bases between the germline ends. The CDR3 sequence is 17 residues long. In germline, CDR1 is LNHDA, CDR2 SQIVND (reference sequence).

This chain links TRBV28 with TRBJ1-2, with D perhaps TRBD1 (5 bases). The CDR3 contains 14 residues. Looked up from germline, CDR1 is MDHEN and CDR2 is SYDVKM. Trimming left V 5 bases short and J 5 bases short, with 15 bases between. The CDR3 reads CASSASGGGYGYTF. CDR3 DNA: TGTGCCAGCAGTGCATCCGGGGGGGGGTATGGCTACACCTTC.

J is TRBJ1-2 and V is TRBV25-1; a weak D match, TRBD1 (6 bases). V was trimmed by 6 bases and J by 3 bases, leaving 14 bases between them. The CDR3 has 14 amino acids. Per the germline V gene, CDR1 is MGHDK and CDR2 is SYGVNS. CDR3 sequence (DNA): TGTGCCAGCAGCCAGGGGCCGTGGGACTATGGCTACACCTTC. Its translation is CASSQGPWDYGYTF.

V gene TRBV28 combines with J gene TRBJ2-1; 8 bases map to TRBD2. This CDR3 is built from 14 residues. Trimming cost V 5 bases and J 3 bases; bases outside gene matches: 3. CDR1 and CDR2 from the germline V gene are MDHEN and SYDVKM. The CDR3 coding sequence is TGTGCCAGCAGTCCGGGGGGGTTCTACAATGAGCAGTTCTTC. It codes for CASSPGGFYNEQFF.

The chain is built from TRBV4-2 and TRBJ2-1, with D maybe TRBD1 (5 bases). Germline values: CDR1 LGHNA, CDR2 YNFKEQ. V lost 0 bases and J lost 4, with 13 bases in between. The CDR3 consists of 16 residues. CDR3 DNA sequence: TGTGCCAGCAGCCAAGATGGCACAGGAGCTTACAATGAGCAGTTCTTC. It is translated as CASSQDGTGAYNEQFF.

J is TRBJ2-5 and V is TRBV15, with D possibly being TRBD2 (6 bases). The CDR3 spans 15 residues. The V gene lost 0 bases and the J gene lost 5 bases, with 13 bases spanning the gap. The V gene's germline CDR1 is LNHNV and CDR2 YYDKDF (reference sequence). The CDR3 loop reads CATSRDVGRQETQYF. CDR3 DNA sequence: TGTGCCACCAGCAGAGATGTAGGGAGGCAGGAGACCCAGTACTTC.

V usage is TRBV12-5 and J usage is TRBJ1-6; D is ambiguous. Trimming left V 2 bases short and J 11 bases short, with 19 bases between. CDR3 length: 16 amino acids. The germline CDR1 and CDR2 sequences are LGHNT and FRNRAP. The CDR3 protein is CASGLLSGGAKAPLHF. In nucleotides, the CDR3 is TGTGCTAGTGGTTTGTTGTCGGGTGGTGCGAAGGCACCCCTCCACTTT.